This T cell receptor (beta chain) was retrieved from a study of graft-versus-host responses after intestinal transplantation (dated by TCRdb to the early 2020s). Study-level background: The transplants that recipients received were multivisceral, liver-intestinal, or isolated intestinal. Donor T cell macrochimerism was defined as a peak of at least 4% donor T cells among recipient peripheral blood mononuclear cells. Instead of going to the commercial service, samples from a few later patients were sequenced in-house on an Illumina MiSeq and processed with MiXCR. The cohort enrolled under 25 intestinal transplant recipients including one retransplant, and a few patients lacking pretransplant specimens were excluded. Anti-thymocyte globulin induction was given to all recipients, followed by maintenance tacrolimus and steroids for around three years. To identify alloreactive clones, pre-transplant mixed lymphocyte reaction products were sequenced and compared with unstimulated pre-transplant donor and recipient T cells. Bulk TCR-beta CDR3 sequencing was used to track graft-versus-host and host-versus-graft alloreactive T cell clones in the graft, circulation and bone marrow after intestinal transplantation. Paper-wide results and their limitations: GvH clones were detected in recipient bone marrow, and some of these GvH clones were observed earlier in ileal mucosa or blood, consistent with an intestinal mucosal origin. In patients with donor T cell macrochimerism, the allografts had high GvH to HvG T cell clonal ratios. Conclusions were limited by the relatively low number and heterogeneity of intestinal transplant patients. Early after transplant, peak levels of circulating GvH clones were associated with declines in HvG clones.

For this clone: No antigen is known for it. Base qualities were left out, and no much larger clone turns up one base away.

After transplant, bone marrow was aspirated from the posterior iliac crest or from another site selected by the physician. The library was prepared using the immunoSEQ multiplex PCR assay. Adaptive Biotechnologies carried out high-throughput TCR-beta CDR3 sequencing of genomic DNA for most patients. Processing in the source paper ran as follows. TCR sequencing data were retrieved from Adaptive's ImmunoSEQ software for 18 patients, whereas three other patients were processed with MiXCR and VDJtools. Because the origin of CDR3 nucleotide sequences shared between donor and recipient could not be assigned, those sequences were removed. At least 2-fold expansion over unstimulated cells and a minimum CFSE-low frequency of 0.002% (template counts) or 0.001% (read counts) were required for clones to be classified as alloreactive. Clones detected in sequenced pre-transplant spleen, lymph node, or MLR CFSE-low populations of the donor or recipient were defined as mappable. Cumulative frequency of alloreactive clones was calculated as a percentage of all sequences weighted by copy number. Here the immuneACCESS table is served through TCRdb, limited to in-frame sequences with V and J called. Missing clones are a known gap in these copies; in checked studies unresolved V genes cover under half, and the rest lacks a known reason. V, J and clone size are those of that table, while D and trimming were read from the DNA. The sample has some 69,000 clones on record, roughly 92% of them singletons. The top ten clonotypes cover about 6.7% of the sample.

The TCR originated in a human patient who received an intestinal transplant, so some T cells may come from the graft donor. Source: bone marrow, taken 734 days after intestinal transplantation.

The encoded CDR3 is CASSPTTSGMGGIGELFF. The DNA is TGCGCCAGCAGCCCCACGACTAGCGGGATGGGAGGTATCGGGGAGCTGTTTTTT. The chain is made from TRBV5-1 and TRBJ2-2; 11 bases in between match TRBD2. CDR1 and CDR2 are read off the germline V gene as SGHRS and YFSETQ. Trimming takes 4 bases off V and 7 bases off J; junction bases not matched to a gene: 15. Including the terminal cysteine and phenylalanine, the CDR3 comprises 18 residues. Only the CDR3 region is kept as DNA, spanning 54 bases read in frame from base 1.